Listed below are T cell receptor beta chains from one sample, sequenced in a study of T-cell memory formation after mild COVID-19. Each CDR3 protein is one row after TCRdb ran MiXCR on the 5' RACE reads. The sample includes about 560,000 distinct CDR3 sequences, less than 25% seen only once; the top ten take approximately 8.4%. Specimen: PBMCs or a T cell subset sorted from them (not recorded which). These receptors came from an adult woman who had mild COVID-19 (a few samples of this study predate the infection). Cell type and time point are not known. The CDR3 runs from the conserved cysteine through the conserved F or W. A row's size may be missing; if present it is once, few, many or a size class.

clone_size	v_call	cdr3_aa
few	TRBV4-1	CASSQDPVRDTEAFF
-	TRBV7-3	CASSRTRRGGTGELFF
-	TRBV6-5	CASSYRVGYEQYF
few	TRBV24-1	CATSASGYNEQFF
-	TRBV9	CASSVDGGRADTQYF
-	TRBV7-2	CASSLVSGASSGANVLTF
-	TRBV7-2	CASSYSPGLAGGYTDTQYF
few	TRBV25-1	CASRGSFSNYGYTF
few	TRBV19	CASSPMSPGELFF
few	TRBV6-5	CASSYSGGGTEAFF
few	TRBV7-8	CASSPQNSGVNTGELFF
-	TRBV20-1	CSAKLGTELSNQPQHF
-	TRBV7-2	CASSFSGLAGYNEQFF
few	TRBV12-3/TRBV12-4	CASSLRGRLNYGYTF
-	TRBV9	CASSVGASRGNQETQYF
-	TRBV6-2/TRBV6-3	CASRDPGQRVPYEQYF
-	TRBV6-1	CASRLSIGSTGELFF
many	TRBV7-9	CASSLGDAGSRYEQYF
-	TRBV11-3	CASSPGASGGNYNEQFF
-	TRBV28	CASSYPGQNTEAFF
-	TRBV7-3	CASSPTGTGWEEQFF
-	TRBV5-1	CASSSRTLQETQYF
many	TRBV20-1	CSASGQGGAKNIQYF
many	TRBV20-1	CSAGGTSGGLSSGANVLTF
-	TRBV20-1	CSASSPPGETQYF
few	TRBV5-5	CASSLGTFTDEQFF
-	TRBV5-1	CASSLVVITGSVETQYF
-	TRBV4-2	CASSQPTGAPGTDTQYF
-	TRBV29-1	CSVRGGTRDTGELFF
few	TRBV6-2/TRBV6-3	CASTMTASYGYTF
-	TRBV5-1	CASSLATSSTGELFF
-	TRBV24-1	CATSTLAGGSYNEQFF
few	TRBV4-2	CASSHPGQINSPLHF
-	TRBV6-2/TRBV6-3	CASSYSKAGGPDNEQFF
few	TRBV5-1	CASSWMGGDETQYF
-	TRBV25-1	CASSAASQYF
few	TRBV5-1	CASSLVDRSTGELFF
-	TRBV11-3	CASSLVKGETQYF
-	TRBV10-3	CAISITGPSTGELFF
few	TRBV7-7	CASSSGGISTGELFF
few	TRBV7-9	CASSPRTVSGANVLTF
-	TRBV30	CAWNLNRRADTQYF
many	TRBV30	CAWSADTFQETQYF
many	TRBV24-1	CATSALDGNTGELFF
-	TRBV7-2	CASSPLAGPSYEQYF
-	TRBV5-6	CASSLGLANTRDIQYF
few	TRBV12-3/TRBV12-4	CASSLGTGRGNTEAFF
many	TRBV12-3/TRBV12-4	CASRLGAFTDTQYF
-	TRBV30	CAWSVGLAGDEQFF
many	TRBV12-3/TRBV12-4	CASRISSGSPDTQYF